Shown below are 9 T cell receptor beta chains from a single sample sequenced in a study of OX40 agonist ivuxolimab in advanced cancers. Repertoires were generated with immunoSEQ multiplex PCR, while TCRdb's copy carries only in-frame clones and drops some. The repertoire includes some 20,000 clones, 70% to 80% of them detected once, and roughly 34% sits in the top ten. This specimen consisted of CD4+ or CD8+ T cells sorted from blood, obtained in a trial of the OX40 agonist ivuxolimab. These receptors all stem from an adult with an advanced solid tumor such as melanoma, head and neck, liver or kidney cancer.

This chain joins TRBV7-9 and TRBJ1-4, with D unclear. The CDR3 has 17 amino acids. Germline V gene sequence: CDR1 SEHNR, CDR2 FQNEAQ (reference sequence). V lost 5 bases to trimming and J lost 6 bases, with 22 bases between them. Here the CDR3 DNA reads TGTGCCAGCAGCCCCCCCATAAGCGGGGTGGATGATGAAAAACTGTTTTTT. Its protein is CASSPPISGVDDEKLFF. The whole variable domain, remainder taken from reference TRBV7-9 and TRBJ1-4, is DTGVSQNPRHKITKRGQNVTFRCDPISEHNRLYWYRQTLGQGPEFLTYFQNEAQLEKSRLLSDRFSAERPKGSFSTLEIQRTEQGDSAMYLCASSPPISGVDDEKLFFGSGTQLSVL.

V is TRBV7-9 and J is TRBJ2-3, with D perhaps TRBD1 (5 bases). CDR3 length: 12 amino acids. Per germline, CDR1 SEHNR and CDR2 FQNEAQ (reference sequence). V lost 5 bases and J 6 bases, leaving 9 bases between the germline ends. This chain's CDR3 is CASSPGWDTQYF. The CDR3 region has the DNA TGTGCCAGCAGCCCAGGGTGGGATACGCAGTATTTT.

V and J are TRBV27 and TRBJ1-5; possibly TRBD1 for D (6 bases). V was trimmed by 3 bases and J by 6 bases, leaving 12 bases between them. Germline V gene data show CDR1 as MNHEY and CDR2 as SMNVEV (reference sequence). This CDR3 has 14 amino acids. As DNA, the CDR3 is TGTGCCAGCAGTTTCGGGGGCGTCGGTCAGCCCCAGCATTTT. This translates into CASSFGGVGQPQHF.

The CDR3 sequence: CASSSPRQGEQETQYF. In DNA form, the CDR3 reads TGTGCCAGCAGTTCCCCCAGACAGGGGGAACAAGAGACCCAGTACTTC. The V gene is TRBV28, the J gene TRBJ2-5; 9 bases map to TRBD1. V gave up 4 bases and J gave up 2 bases; unmatched junction bases: 8. Germline V lookup: CDR1 MDHEN, CDR2 SYDVKM. The CDR3 consists of 16 residues. The entire variable domain, with the rest obtained from reference TRBV28 and TRBJ2-5, is as follows: DVKVTQSSRYLVKRTGEKVFLECVQDMDHENMFWYRQDPGLGLRLIYFSYDVKMKEKGDIPEGYSVSREKKERFSLILESASTNQTSMYLCASSSPRQGEQETQYFGPGTRLLVL.

In this sample, this clone turned up once. The chain couples TRBV10-3 to TRBJ1-2; 8 positions match TRBD1. The J segment lost 0 bases and the V segment lost 7 bases, leaving 7 bases of the junction unmatched. Germline V lookup: CDR1 ENHRY, CDR2 SYGVKD. CDR3 length equals 15 residues. The CDR3 loop reads CAITGGQASNYGYTF. CDR3 nucleotide sequence: TGTGCCATCACAGGGGGCCAAGCTTCTAACTATGGCTACACCTTC.

CDR3 amino acids: CASSQEGSSSYEQYF. The CDR3 DNA is TGTGCCAGCAGCCAAGAAGGGTCGAGCTCCTACGAGCAGTACTTC. The chain is built from TRBV4-2 and TRBJ2-7; unclear D gene. This CDR3 contains 15 residues. In germline, CDR1 is LGHNA, CDR2 YNFKEQ. Trimming cost V 0 bases and J 0 bases, with 9 bases left between them.

This chain uses TRBV6-5 with TRBJ2-1, with a weak D call TRBD1 (6 bases). The germline V and J ends were trimmed by 4 bases and 0 bases, with 13 bases remaining between them. The CDR3 has 16 residues. Looked up from germline, CDR1 is MNHEY and CDR2 is SVGAGI. The DNA of the CDR3 is TGTGCCAGCAGTTTGGAGAGGGGGAGCTCCTACAATGAGCAGTTCTTC. Its translation is CASSLERGSSYNEQFF.

This clone has more than one count but fewer than ten. J is TRBJ1-1 and V is TRBV2, with a weak D call TRBD1 (5 bases). V was cut by 6 bases and J by 4 bases, with 6 bases left in between. The CDR3 totals 11 residues. In germline, CDR1 is SNHLY, CDR2 FYNNEI. The CDR3 protein is CASRRGTEAFF. The CDR3 coding sequence is TGTGCCAGCAGGAGGGGCACTGAAGCTTTCTTT.

The V call is TRBV7-9, the J call TRBJ1-2; D is perhaps TRBD1 (5 bases). CDR3 length: 16 residues. Trimming left V 1 base short and J 5 bases short, with 17 bases between. Looked up from germline, CDR1 is SEHNR and CDR2 is FQNEAQ (reference sequence). The CDR3 DNA is TGTGCCAGCAGCTTAGATCAGGGCGTGCGGAGGTATGGCTACACCTTC. This gives the protein CASSLDQGVRRYGYTF.